The 12 T cell receptor beta chains below come from one sample, sequenced in a study of shared clonotypes between healthy human individuals. Sequenced by immunoSEQ multiplex PCR; TCRdb stores in-frame clones only, minus some. The table lists millions of clones, 85% to 95% of them singletons, with about 0.13% in the top ten. Sequenced sample: naive CD4+ T cells sorted from blood. Subset meaning: CD45RA+ positively selected. These receptors were collected from a man younger than 35 in good health.

V gene TRBV28 combines with J gene TRBJ1-2; D gene ambiguous. This CDR3 has 13 amino acids. The V gene's germline CDR1 is MDHEN and CDR2 SYDVKM. The ends were cut back, 6 bases at V and 8 bases at J, with 16 bases in the middle. The CDR3 nucleotides read TGTGCCAGCAGGAAAGCTAGGGTTTTCGGCTACACCTTC. Translated: CASRKARVFGYTF.

The gene calls are TRBV7-3 and TRBJ2-2; TRBD1 matches at 9 bases. There are 15 residues in the CDR3. Germline V gene sequence: CDR1 SGHTA, CDR2 FQGTGA. V dropped 5 bases and J dropped 2; count of bases not matched to a gene: 3. The DNA for the CDR3 is TGTGCCAGCAGCGCGACAGGGGGAAACACCGGGGAGCTGTTTTTT. As protein: CASSATGGNTGELFF.

As regards this clone: Germline is not matched at one junction end, which may reflect a read error. This sequence joins TRBV2 and TRBJ1-2; 11 nucleotides line up with TRBD1. This CDR3 has 14 amino acids. CDR1 SNHLY and CDR2 FYNNEI come from the germline V gene. CDR3 in amino acids: CASREGTGGYGYTF. CDR3 DNA sequence: TGTGCCAGCAGGGAAGGGACAGGGGGTTATGGCTACACCTTC.

The chain is built from TRBV14 and TRBJ2-1; tentatively, D is TRBD1 (5 bases). Germline V gives CDR1 SGHDN, CDR2 FVKESK. V gave up 3 bases and J gave up 4 bases, with 16 bases separating them. This CDR3 region has 16 residues. The CDR3 region is CASSQAKGYIYNEQFF. CDR3 in DNA: TGTGCCAGCAGCCAGGCGAAGGGGTACATTTACAATGAGCAGTTCTTC. Complete variable domain (other parts from reference TRBV14 and TRBJ2-1): EAGVTQFPSHSVIEKGQTVTLRCDPISGHDNLYWYRRVMGKEIKFLLHFVKESKQDESGMPNNRFLAERTGGTYSTLKVQPAELEDSGVYFCASSQAKGYIYNEQFFGPGTRLTVL.

This clone has at least ten counts. J is TRBJ2-2 and V is TRBV11-2; D unclear. Germline V gives CDR1 SGHAT, CDR2 FQNNGV. The CDR3 loop spans 14 amino acids. V was cut by 1 base and J by 4 bases, with 7 bases left in between. The CDR3 spells CASSLGQVTGELFF. The CDR3 coding sequence is TGTGCCAGCAGCTTAGGACAAGTCACCGGGGAGCTGTTTTTT.

Of note for this clone: Within the sample, other DNA sequences also encode this same CDR3. J is TRBJ2-5 and V is TRBV25-1; TRBD1 agrees at 10 bases. J was trimmed by 4 bases and V by 8 bases; bases with no gene match: 4. This CDR3 has 13 amino acids. CDR1 is MGHDK, CDR2 SYGVNS, per germline. This CDR3 is CASGQGGRETQYF. The CDR3 DNA reads TGTGCCAGCGGACAGGGGGGTCGAGAGACCCAGTACTTC.

This clone was detected once. This rearrangement joins TRBV7-2 to TRBJ2-2; D gene ambiguous. CDR1 is SGHTA, CDR2 FQGNSA, per germline. The CDR3 is 16 residues long. The V end was cut by 5 bases, the J end by 1 base, with 14 bases between. In DNA form, the CDR3 reads TGTGCCAGCAGCATTGGGCGTGACTGGAACACCGGGGAGCTGTTTTTT. Its translation is CASSIGRDWNTGELFF.

The rearrangement links TRBV7-2 to TRBJ2-1; 7 nucleotides align to TRBD2. V was clipped by 1 base and J by 4 bases; unmatched bases: 4. Germline V gives CDR1 SGHTA, CDR2 FQGNSA. This CDR3 is built from 15 residues. The CDR3 reads CASSLGGSEYNEQFF. The CDR3 DNA is TGTGCCAGCAGCTTAGGCGGGAGCGAGTACAATGAGCAGTTCTTC.

The CDR3 loop reads CASSEQGGLWAYEQYF. In DNA form, the CDR3 reads TGTGCCAGCAGTGAACAGGGGGGACTATGGGCCTACGAGCAGTACTTC. J is TRBJ2-7 and V is TRBV6-1, with D perhaps being TRBD1 or TRBD2 (7 bases each). CDR1 is MNHNS and CDR2 is SASEGT in the germline V gene. V lost 2 bases and J 2 bases, leaving 16 bases between the germline ends. CDR3 length: 16 residues.

V usage is TRBV7-9 and J usage is TRBJ1-1; D may be TRBD1 (5 bases). The CDR3 is 15 amino acids. Deletions cut 4 bases from V and 1 base from J, with 13 bases between. The V gene's germline CDR1 is SEHNR and CDR2 FQNEAQ (reference sequence). For the CDR3, the DNA is TGTGCCAGCAGCTCTGGGACTCGGGGGAACACTGAAGCTTTCTTT. The encoded protein is CASSSGTRGNTEAFF.

The chain joins TRBV28 to TRBJ1-1, with D perhaps TRBD1 (6 bases). Germline V lookup: CDR1 MDHEN, CDR2 SYDVKM. The V and J ends lost 6 bases and 9 bases respectively, with 14 bases between them. This CDR3 has 12 amino acids. The CDR3 DNA follows: TGTGCCAGCAGCCCAAACAGGGTCAAAGCTTTCTTT. Its translation is CASSPNRVKAFF.

The chain couples TRBV4-3 to TRBJ1-5; weak D call: TRBD1 (6 bases). The V end lost 0 bases, the J end lost 6 bases, and 15 bases lay between the germline ends. Per germline, CDR1 LGHNA and CDR2 YSLEER. The CDR3 sequence is 16 residues long. The CDR3 spells CASSQELTGTGQPQHF. In nucleotides, the CDR3 is TGCGCCAGCAGCCAAGAATTGACAGGTACGGGTCAGCCCCAGCATTTT.